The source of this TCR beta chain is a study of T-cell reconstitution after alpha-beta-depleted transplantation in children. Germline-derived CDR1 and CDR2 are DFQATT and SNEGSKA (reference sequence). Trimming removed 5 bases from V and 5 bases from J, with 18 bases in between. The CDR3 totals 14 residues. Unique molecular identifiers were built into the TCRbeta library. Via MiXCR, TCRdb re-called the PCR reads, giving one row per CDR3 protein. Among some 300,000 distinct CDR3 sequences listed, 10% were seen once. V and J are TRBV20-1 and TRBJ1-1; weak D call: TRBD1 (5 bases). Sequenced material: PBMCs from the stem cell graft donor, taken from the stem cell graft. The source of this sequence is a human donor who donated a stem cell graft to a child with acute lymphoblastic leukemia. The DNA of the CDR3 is TGCAGTGCTGTAGACAGTCGCCGTAGTACTGAAGCTTTCTTT. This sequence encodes CSAVDSRRSTEAFF.